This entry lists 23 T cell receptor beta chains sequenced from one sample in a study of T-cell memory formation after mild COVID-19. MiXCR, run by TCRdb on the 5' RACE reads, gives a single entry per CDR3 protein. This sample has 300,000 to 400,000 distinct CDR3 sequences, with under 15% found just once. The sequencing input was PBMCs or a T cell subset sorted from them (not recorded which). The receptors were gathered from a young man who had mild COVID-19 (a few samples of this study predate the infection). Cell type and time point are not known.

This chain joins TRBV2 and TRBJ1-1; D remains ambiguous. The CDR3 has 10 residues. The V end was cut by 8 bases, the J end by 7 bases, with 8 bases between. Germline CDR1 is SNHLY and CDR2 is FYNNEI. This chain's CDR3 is CASEPIEAFF. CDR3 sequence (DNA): TGTGCCAGCGAGCCGATTGAAGCTTTCTTT.

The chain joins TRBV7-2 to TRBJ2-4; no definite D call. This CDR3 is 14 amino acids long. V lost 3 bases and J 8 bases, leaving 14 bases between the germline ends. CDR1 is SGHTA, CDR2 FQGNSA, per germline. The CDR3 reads CASSLGFSRDIQYF. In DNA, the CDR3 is TGTGCCAGCAGCTTGGGGTTTAGCCGGGACATTCAGTACTTC.

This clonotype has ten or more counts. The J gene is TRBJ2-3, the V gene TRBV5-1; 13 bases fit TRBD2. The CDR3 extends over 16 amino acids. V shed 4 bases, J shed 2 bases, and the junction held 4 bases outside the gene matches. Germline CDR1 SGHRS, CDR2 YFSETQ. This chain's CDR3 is CASSPGTSGVTDTQYF. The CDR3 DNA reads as TGCGCCAGCAGCCCCGGGACTAGCGGGGTCACAGATACGCAGTATTTT.

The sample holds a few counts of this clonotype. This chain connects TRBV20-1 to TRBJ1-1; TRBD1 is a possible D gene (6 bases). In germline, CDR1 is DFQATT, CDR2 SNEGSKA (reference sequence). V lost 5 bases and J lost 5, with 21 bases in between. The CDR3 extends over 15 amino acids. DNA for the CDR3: TGCAGTGCTGGAACCAACGGGGGGCGCGGGACTGAAGCTTTCTTT. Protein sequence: CSAGTNGGRGTEAFF.

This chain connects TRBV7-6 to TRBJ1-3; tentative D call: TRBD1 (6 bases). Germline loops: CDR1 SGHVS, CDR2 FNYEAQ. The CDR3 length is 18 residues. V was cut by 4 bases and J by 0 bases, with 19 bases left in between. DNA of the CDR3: TGTGCCAGCAGCTCCCTGGGTCGGGGGGCGAGCTCTGGAAACACCATATATTTT. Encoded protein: CASSSLGRGASSGNTIYF.

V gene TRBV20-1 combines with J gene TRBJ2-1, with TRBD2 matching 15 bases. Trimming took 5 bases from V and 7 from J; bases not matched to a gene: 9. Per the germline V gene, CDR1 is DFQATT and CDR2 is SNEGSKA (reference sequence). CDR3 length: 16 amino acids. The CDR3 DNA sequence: TGCAGTGCTGCTCGGACTAGCGGGGGGGCTGGAAATGAGCAGTTCTTC. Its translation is CSAARTSGGAGNEQFF.

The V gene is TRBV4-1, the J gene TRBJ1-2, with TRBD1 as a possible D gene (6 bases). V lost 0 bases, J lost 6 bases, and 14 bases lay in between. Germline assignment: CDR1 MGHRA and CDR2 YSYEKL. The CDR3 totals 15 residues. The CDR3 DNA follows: TGCGCCAGCAGCCAAGATAGAGACAGGAATAATGGCTACACCTTC. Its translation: CASSQDRDRNNGYTF.

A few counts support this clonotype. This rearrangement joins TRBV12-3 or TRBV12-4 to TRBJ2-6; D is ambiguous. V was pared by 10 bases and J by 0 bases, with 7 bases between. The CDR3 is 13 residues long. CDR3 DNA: TGTGCCACCCGGCCCTCTGGGGCCAACGTCCTGACTTTC. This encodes CATRPSGANVLTF.

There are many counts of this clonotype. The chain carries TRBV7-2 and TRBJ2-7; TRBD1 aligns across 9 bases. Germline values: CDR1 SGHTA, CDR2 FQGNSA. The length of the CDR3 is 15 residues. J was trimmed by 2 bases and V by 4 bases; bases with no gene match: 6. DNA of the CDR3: TGTGCCAGCAGCTACCAGGACAGGGGAACCTACGAGCAGTACTTC. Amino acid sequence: CASSYQDRGTYEQYF.

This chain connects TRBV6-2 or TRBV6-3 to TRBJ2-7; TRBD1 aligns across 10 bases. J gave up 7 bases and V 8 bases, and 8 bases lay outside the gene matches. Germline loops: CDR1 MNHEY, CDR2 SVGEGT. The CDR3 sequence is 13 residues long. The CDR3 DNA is TGTGCCAGCGGACAGGGGGTCCTGGGGGAGCAGTACGTC. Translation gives CASGQGVLGEQYV.

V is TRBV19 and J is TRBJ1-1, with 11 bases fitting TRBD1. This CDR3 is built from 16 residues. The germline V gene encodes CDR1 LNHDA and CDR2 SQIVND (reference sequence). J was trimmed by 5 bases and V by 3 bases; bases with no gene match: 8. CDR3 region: CASSIGWTGGPTEAFF. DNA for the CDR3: TGTGCCAGTAGTATCGGCTGGACAGGGGGCCCGACTGAAGCTTTCTTT.

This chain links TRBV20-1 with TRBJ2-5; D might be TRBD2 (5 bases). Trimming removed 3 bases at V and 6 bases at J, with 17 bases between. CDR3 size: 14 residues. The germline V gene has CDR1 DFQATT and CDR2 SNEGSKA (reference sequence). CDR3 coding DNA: TGCAGTGCTAGTCGGGAAAGCATCGGGAAGACCCAGTACTTC. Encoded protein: CSASRESIGKTQYF.

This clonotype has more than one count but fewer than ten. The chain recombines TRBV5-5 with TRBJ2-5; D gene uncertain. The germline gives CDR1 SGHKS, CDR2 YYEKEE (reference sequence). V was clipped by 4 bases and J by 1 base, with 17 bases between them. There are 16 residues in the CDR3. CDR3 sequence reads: CASSITQRTLQETQYF. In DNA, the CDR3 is TGTGCCAGCAGCATTACCCAACGGACCCTCCAAGAGACCCAGTACTTC.

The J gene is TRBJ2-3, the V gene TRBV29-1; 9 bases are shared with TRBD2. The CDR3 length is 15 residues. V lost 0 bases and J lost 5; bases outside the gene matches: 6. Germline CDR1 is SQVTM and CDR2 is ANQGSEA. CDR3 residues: CSVEERGGARDTQYF. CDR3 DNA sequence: TGCAGCGTTGAAGAACGCGGGGGGGCCAGAGATACGCAGTATTTT.

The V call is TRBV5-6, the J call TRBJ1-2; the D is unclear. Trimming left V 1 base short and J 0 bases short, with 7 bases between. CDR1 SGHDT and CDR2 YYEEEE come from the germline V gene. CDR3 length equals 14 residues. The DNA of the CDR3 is TGTGCCAGCAGCTTGATAGGATCTAACTATGGCTACACCTTC. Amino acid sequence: CASSLIGSNYGYTF.

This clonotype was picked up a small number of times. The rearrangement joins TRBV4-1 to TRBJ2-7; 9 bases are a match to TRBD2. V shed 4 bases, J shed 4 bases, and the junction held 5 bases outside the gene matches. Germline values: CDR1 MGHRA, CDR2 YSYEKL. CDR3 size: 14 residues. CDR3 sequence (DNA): TGCGCCAGCAGCCCCCCGGGACTAGCTTACGAGCAGTACTTC. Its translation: CASSPPGLAYEQYF.

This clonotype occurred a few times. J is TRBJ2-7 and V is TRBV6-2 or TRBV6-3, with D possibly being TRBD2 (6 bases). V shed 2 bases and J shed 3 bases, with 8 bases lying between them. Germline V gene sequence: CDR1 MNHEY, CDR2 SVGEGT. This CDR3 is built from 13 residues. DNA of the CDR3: TGTGCCAGCAGTTACCTGGGGGGCTACGAGCAGTACGTC. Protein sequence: CASSYLGGYEQYV.

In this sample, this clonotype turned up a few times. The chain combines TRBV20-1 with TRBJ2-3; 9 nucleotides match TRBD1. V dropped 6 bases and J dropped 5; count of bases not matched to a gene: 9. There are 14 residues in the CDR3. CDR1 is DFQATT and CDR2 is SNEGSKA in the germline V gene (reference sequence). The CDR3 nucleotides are TGCAGTGCGATCACAGGGGGCTGGGAAGATACGCAGTATTTT. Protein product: CSAITGGWEDTQYF.

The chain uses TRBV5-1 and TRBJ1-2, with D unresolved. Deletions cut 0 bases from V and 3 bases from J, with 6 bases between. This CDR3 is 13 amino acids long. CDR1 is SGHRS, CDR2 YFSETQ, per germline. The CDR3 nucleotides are TGCGCCAGCAGCTTGGGGGTTGACTATGGCTACACCTTC. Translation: CASSLGVDYGYTF.

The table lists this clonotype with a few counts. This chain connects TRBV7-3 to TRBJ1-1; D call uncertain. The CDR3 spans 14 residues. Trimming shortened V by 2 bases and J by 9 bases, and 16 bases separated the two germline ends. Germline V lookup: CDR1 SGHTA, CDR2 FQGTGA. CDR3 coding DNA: TGTGCCAGCAGCTTACAGAGCTCGTCTCCTCAAGCTTTCTTT. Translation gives CASSLQSSSPQAFF. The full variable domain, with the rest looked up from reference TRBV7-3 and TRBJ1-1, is GAGVSQTPSNKVTEKGKYVELRCDPISGHTALYWYRQSLGQGPEFLIYFQGTGAADDSGLPNDRFFAVRPEGSVSTLKIQRTERGDSAVYLCASSLQSSSPQAFFGQGTRLTVV.

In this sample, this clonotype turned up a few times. This CDR3 reads CASSIRRGEKLFF. The CDR3 nucleotides are TGTGCCAGTAGTATACGAAGAGGGGAAAAACTGTTTTTT. This chain joins TRBV19 and TRBJ1-4; no clear D. Germline V gene lookup returns CDR1 LNHDA and CDR2 SQIVND (reference sequence). Trimming stripped 2 bases from V and 8 bases from J, with 9 bases between. CDR3 length equals 13 residues.

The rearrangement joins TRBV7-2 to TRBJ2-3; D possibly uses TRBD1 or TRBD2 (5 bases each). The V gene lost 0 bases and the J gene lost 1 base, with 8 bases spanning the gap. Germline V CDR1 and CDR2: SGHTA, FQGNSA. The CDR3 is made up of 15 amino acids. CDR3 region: CASSLAGTGTDTQYF. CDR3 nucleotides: TGTGCCAGCAGCTTAGCGGGGACCGGCACAGATACGCAGTATTTT.

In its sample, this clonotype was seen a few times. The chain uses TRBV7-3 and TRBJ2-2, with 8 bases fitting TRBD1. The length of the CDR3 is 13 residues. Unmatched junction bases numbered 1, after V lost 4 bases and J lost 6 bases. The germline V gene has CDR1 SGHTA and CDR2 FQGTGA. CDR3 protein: CASSSTGAGELFF. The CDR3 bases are TGTGCCAGCAGCTCGACAGGGGCCGGGGAGCTGTTTTTT.